A single sample is the source of the 15 T cell receptor beta chains below, sequenced in a study of shared clonotypes between healthy human individuals. Repertoires were generated with immunoSEQ multiplex PCR, while TCRdb's copy carries only in-frame clones and drops some. The sample holds 2,100,000 or so clones, more than 90% seen once. Sequenced sample: naive CD4+ T cells sorted from blood. Subset described: CD45RA+ positively selected. These receptors all come from a man aged 18 to 29 in good health.

As to this clone: Other nucleotide sequences in the sample specify the same CDR3. The chain uses TRBV7-9 and TRBJ2-7; the match to TRBD1 covers 7 bases. With 5 bases clipped from V and 0 bases from J, the junction kept 4 bases outside the gene matches. CDR3 size: 14 residues. The germline V gene has CDR1 SEHNR and CDR2 FQNEAQ (reference sequence). For the CDR3, the DNA is TGTGCCAGCAGCCTACGGGACAGCTCCTACGAGCAGTACTTC. It codes for CASSLRDSSYEQYF.

The chain links TRBV19 to TRBJ2-5; D is unresolved. This CDR3 has 13 residues. CDR1 and CDR2 from the germline V gene are LNHDA and SQIVND (reference sequence). Trimming pared 5 bases from V and 4 bases from J, leaving 11 bases between. DNA of the CDR3: TGTGCCAGTAGTGTCGCAGCTCGAGAGACCCAGTACTTC. Translation: CASSVAARETQYF.

This clone was detected only once. The rearrangement uses TRBV6-5 and TRBJ2-5, with D perhaps TRBD1 (6 bases). V was clipped by 4 bases and J by 1 base, with 13 bases between them. The CDR3 has 15 residues. Germline V gene sequence: CDR1 MNHEY, CDR2 SVGAGI. This CDR3 reads CASSSSGTFQETQYF. Here the CDR3 DNA reads TGTGCCAGCAGTTCGTCCGGGACATTCCAAGAGACCCAGTACTTC.

The rearrangement joins TRBV5-4 to TRBJ2-2; D possibly uses TRBD1 or TRBD2 (6 bases each). Germline values: CDR1 SGHNT, CDR2 YYREEE (reference sequence). Deletions cut 4 bases from V and 0 bases from J, with 16 bases between. The CDR3 is 17 amino acids. CDR3 DNA sequence: TGTGCCAGCAGCCCCGGGGGAACAGGGCCGAACACCGGGGAGCTGTTTTTT. Translating it yields CASSPGGTGPNTGELFF.

V and J are TRBV5-1 and TRBJ2-1; D may be TRBD1 (6 bases). CDR3 length: 16 residues. The V and J ends lost 3 bases and 4 bases respectively, with 17 bases between them. The V gene's germline CDR1 is SGHRS and CDR2 YFSETQ. The CDR3 nucleotides are TGCGCCAGCAGCTCTGGAACCTGGACAGTGTACAATGAGCAGTTCTTC. The encoded protein is CASSSGTWTVYNEQFF.

This chain links TRBV7-9 with TRBJ2-1; perhaps D is TRBD1 or TRBD2 (5 bases each). V lost 4 bases and J 9 bases, leaving 16 bases between the germline ends. The CDR3 is 14 residues long. Germline CDR1 SEHNR, CDR2 FQNEAQ (reference sequence). The CDR3 loop reads CASSYGGSVTEQFF. The CDR3, as DNA: TGTGCCAGCAGCTATGGGGGTAGCGTAACTGAGCAGTTCTTC.

Note on this clone: At the DNA level, this CDR3 is encoded by other sequences in the same sample as well. CDR3 DNA sequence: TGTGCCAGCAGCTTGGGGGGAGGGCAAGAGACCCAGTACTTC. Protein product: CASSLGGGQETQYF. The chain links TRBV5-4 to TRBJ2-5; TRBD2 aligns across 7 bases. This CDR3 region has 14 residues. V shed 0 bases and J 2 bases; nucleotides not matched to a gene: 1. Germline assignment: CDR1 SGHNT and CDR2 YYREEE (reference sequence).

The chain is built from TRBV6-5 and TRBJ2-5, with D possibly TRBD2 on 5 matching bases. Trimming pared 0 bases from V and 3 bases from J, leaving 11 bases between. CDR1 and CDR2 (germline): MNHEY, SVGAGI. There are 15 residues in the CDR3. For the CDR3, the DNA is TGTGCCAGCAGTTACTCACGGGGAACGAAAGAGACCCAGTACTTC. Protein sequence: CASSYSRGTKETQYF.

The chain recombines TRBV28 with TRBJ2-7, with D maybe TRBD2 (6 bases). Germline V CDR1 and CDR2: MDHEN, SYDVKM. The V end was cut by 3 bases, the J end by 2 bases, with 11 bases between. The CDR3 loop spans 14 amino acids. Written as DNA, the CDR3 is TGTGCCAGCAGTTTTTTCGGCGGGGCCTACGAGCAGTACTTC. Protein product: CASSFFGGAYEQYF.

V usage is TRBV6-5 and J usage is TRBJ1-3; D not resolved. Trimming left V 3 bases short and J 0 bases short, with 9 bases between. The germline gives CDR1 MNHEY, CDR2 SVGAGI. The CDR3 length is 15 residues. The CDR3 sequence is CASSYSVNSGNTIYF. Written as DNA, the CDR3 is TGTGCCAGCAGTTATTCAGTCAACTCTGGAAACACCATATATTTT.

The chain recombines TRBV7-9 with TRBJ1-1, with 10 bases fitting TRBD1. The V gene end was trimmed by 5 bases and the J gene end by 4 bases; junction bases not matched to a gene: 10. Germline V gives CDR1 SEHNR, CDR2 FQNEAQ (reference sequence). The CDR3 is made up of 16 amino acids. CDR3 loop: CASSLTGGRASTEAFF. The DNA for the CDR3 is TGTGCCAGCAGCCTGACAGGGGGCAGGGCGAGCACTGAAGCTTTCTTT.

This chain connects TRBV19 to TRBJ2-2, with a possible D match to TRBD2 (7 bases). The V and J ends lost 3 bases and 4 bases respectively, with 12 bases between them. Germline V lookup: CDR1 LNHDA, CDR2 SQIVND (reference sequence). This CDR3 comprises 15 residues. CDR3 sequence: CASSMSGGGTGELFF. The CDR3 DNA is TGTGCCAGTAGTATGTCGGGGGGCGGCACCGGGGAGCTGTTTTTT. The whole variable domain, filled in from reference TRBV19 and TRBJ2-2, reads DGGITQSPKYLFRKEGQNVTLSCEQNLNHDAMYWYRQDPGQGLRLIYYSQIVNDFQKGDIAEGYSVSREKKESFPLTVTSAQKNPTAFYLCASSMSGGGTGELFFGEGSRLTVL.

In its sample, this clone was seen once. V is TRBV7-3 and J is TRBJ2-2; D is unresolved. The ends were cut back, 3 bases at V and 0 bases at J, with 17 bases in the middle. From germline, CDR1 is SGHTA and CDR2 FQGTGA. The CDR3 length is 18 residues. In DNA, the CDR3 is TGTGCCAGCAGCTTCAACTTTTTTTTGCCGCCGAACACCGGGGAGCTGTTTTTT. Protein sequence: CASSFNFFLPPNTGELFF. The full variable domain, with the rest looked up from reference TRBV7-3 and TRBJ2-2, is GAGVSQTPSNKVTEKGKYVELRCDPISGHTALYWYRQSLGQGPEFLIYFQGTGAADDSGLPNDRFFAVRPEGSVSTLKIQRTERGDSAVYLCASSFNFFLPPNTGELFFGEGSRLTVL.

The chain combines TRBV27 with TRBJ2-3; TRBD1 or TRBD2 may be the D gene (5 bases each). CDR1 and CDR2 (germline): MNHEY, SMNVEV (reference sequence). The V end was cut by 4 bases, the J end by 1 base, with 15 bases between. CDR3 length: 16 amino acids. DNA of the CDR3: TGTGCCAGCAGTTACTGGACAAGAGGGGGCACAGATACGCAGTATTTT. This gives the protein CASSYWTRGGTDTQYF.

As to this clone: Other DNA sequences of this sample code for an identical CDR3. V is TRBV6-1 and J is TRBJ2-5, with D maybe TRBD1 (5 bases). Germline V gives CDR1 MNHNS, CDR2 SASEGT. The V end was cut by 1 base, the J end by 5 bases, with 11 bases between. The CDR3 covers 14 residues. CDR3: CASSEGTLGETQYF. The CDR3 nucleotides read TGTGCCAGCAGTGAAGGGACATTAGGGGAGACCCAGTACTTC.